Here is one TCR beta chain with its context. The antigen is not known. This record belongs to a study of cytomegalovirus exposure and HLA in healthy donors. Regarding the study as a whole: Among donors in an Asian-associated ancestry cluster, a later analysis reportedly found fewer N-insertions than the roughly 610-donor mean. It was reportedly the case that the classifier diagnosed cytomegalovirus status with high specificity and sensitivity.

Germline values: CDR1 SGHRS, CDR2 YFSETQ. Trimming removed 6 bases at V and 0 bases at J, with 9 bases between. The CDR3 covers 13 residues. Primers included in the PCR were 60 Vbeta and 13 Jbeta primers. The data were produced by immunoSEQ multiplex PCR, yet TCRdb's version contains in-frame clones alone and is incomplete. The table records about 160,000 clones, approximately 81% of them present only once. The receptor was isolated from a woman aged 25 to 45 in good health and CMV-seropositive. Sequenced material: PBMCs. The rearrangement uses TRBV5-1 and TRBJ1-1, with D hard to call. CDR3 bases: TGCGCCAGCACCCTCGAGGTGAACACTGAAGCTTTCTTT. This codes for CASTLEVNTEAFF.